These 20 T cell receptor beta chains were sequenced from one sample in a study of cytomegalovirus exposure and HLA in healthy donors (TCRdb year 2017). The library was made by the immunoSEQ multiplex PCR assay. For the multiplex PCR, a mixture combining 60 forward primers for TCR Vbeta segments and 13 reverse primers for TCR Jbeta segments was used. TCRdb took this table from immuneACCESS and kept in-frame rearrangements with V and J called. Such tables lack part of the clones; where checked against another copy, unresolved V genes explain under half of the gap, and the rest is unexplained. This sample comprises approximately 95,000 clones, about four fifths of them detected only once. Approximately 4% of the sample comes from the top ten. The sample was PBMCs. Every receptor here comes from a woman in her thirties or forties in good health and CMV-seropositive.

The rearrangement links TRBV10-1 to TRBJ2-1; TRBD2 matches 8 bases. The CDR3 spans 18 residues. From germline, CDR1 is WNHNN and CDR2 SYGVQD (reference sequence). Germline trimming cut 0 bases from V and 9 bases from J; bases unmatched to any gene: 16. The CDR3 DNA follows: TGCGCCAGCAGTGAGTCGACCCGGGAGAGCGGGAGAATTGGTGAGCAGTTCTTC. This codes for CASSESTRESGRIGEQFF.

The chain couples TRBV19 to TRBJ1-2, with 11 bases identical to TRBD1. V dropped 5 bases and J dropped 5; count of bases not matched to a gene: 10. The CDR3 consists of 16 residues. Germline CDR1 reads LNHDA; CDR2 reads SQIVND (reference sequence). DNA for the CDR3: TGTGCCAGTAGTTCTACCGGGACAGGGGGTTATTATGGCTACACCTTC. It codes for CASSSTGTGGYYGYTF.

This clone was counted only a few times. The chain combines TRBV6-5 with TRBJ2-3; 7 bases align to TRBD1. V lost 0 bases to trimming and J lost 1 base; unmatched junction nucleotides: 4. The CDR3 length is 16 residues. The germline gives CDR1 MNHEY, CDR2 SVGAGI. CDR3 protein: CASSYSNDRGTDTQYF. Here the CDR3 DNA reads TGTGCCAGCAGTTACTCTAATGACAGGGGCACAGATACGCAGTATTTT.

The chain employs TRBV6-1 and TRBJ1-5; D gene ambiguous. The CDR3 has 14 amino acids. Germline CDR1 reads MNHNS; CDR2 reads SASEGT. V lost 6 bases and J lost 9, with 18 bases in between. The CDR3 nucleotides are TGTGCCAGCAGAACCGCGGGAGGGCTTCGGCCCCAGCATTTT. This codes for CASRTAGGLRPQHF.

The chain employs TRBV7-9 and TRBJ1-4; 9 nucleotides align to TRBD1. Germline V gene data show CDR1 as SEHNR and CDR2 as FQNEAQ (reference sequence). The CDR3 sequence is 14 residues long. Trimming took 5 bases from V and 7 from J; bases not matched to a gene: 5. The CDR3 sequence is CASSLRQGGEKLFF. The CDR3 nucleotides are TGTGCCAGCAGCCTCCGACAGGGGGGTGAAAAACTGTTTTTT.

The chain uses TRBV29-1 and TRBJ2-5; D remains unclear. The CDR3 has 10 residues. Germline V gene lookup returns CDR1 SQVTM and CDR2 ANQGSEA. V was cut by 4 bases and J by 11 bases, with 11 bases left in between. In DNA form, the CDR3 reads TGCAGCGTTGGCGAGGAAGAGCAGTACTTC. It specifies CSVGEEEQYF.

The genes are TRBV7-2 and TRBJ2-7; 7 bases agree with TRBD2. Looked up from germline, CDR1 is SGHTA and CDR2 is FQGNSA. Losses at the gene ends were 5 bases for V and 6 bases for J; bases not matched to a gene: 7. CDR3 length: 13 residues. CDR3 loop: CASSGTNGREQYF. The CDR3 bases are TGTGCCAGCAGCGGGACTAACGGCCGCGAGCAGTACTTC.

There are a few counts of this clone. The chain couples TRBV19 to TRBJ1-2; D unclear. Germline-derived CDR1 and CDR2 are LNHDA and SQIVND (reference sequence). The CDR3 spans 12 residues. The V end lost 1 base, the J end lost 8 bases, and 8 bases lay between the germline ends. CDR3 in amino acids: CASSIGADGYTF. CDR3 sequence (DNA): TGTGCCAGTAGTATAGGGGCTGACGGCTACACCTTC.

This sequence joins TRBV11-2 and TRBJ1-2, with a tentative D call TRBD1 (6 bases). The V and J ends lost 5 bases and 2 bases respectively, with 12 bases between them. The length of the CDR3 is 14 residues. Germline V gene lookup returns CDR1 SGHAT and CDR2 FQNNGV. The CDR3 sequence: CASSLKQGNYGYTF. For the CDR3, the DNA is TGTGCCAGCAGCCTAAAACAGGGAAACTATGGCTACACCTTC.

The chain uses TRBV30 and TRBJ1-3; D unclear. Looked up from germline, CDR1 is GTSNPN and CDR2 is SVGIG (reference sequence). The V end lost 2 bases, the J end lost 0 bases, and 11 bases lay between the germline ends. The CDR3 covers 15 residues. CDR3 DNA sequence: TGTGCCTGGAGTCAAGGAGCCTCCTCTGGAAACACCATATATTTT. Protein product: CAWSQGASSGNTIYF.

This chain's CDR3 is CASSSGAGAGQETQYF. The CDR3 region has the DNA TGTGCCAGCAGCTCTGGAGCGGGAGCGGGGCAAGAGACCCAGTACTTC. J is TRBJ2-5 and V is TRBV7-8, with 8 bases fitting TRBD2. CDR1 is SGHVS and CDR2 is FQNEAQ in the germline V gene. There are 16 residues in the CDR3. With 4 bases clipped from V and 2 bases from J, the junction kept 9 bases outside the gene matches. Drawing the rest from reference TRBV7-8 and TRBJ2-5, the complete variable domain is GAGVSQSPRYKVAKRGQDVALRCDPISGHVSLFWYQQALGQGPEFLTYFQNEAQLDKSGLPSDRFFAERPEGSVSTLKIQRTQQEDSAVYLCASSSGAGAGQETQYFGPGTRLLVL.

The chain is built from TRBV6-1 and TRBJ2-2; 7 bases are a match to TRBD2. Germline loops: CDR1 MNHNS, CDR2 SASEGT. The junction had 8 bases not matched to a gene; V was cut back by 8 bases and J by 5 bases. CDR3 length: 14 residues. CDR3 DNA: TGTGCCAGCGCTCTGGCGGGAGTAACCGGGGAGCTGTTTTTT. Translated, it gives CASALAGVTGELFF.

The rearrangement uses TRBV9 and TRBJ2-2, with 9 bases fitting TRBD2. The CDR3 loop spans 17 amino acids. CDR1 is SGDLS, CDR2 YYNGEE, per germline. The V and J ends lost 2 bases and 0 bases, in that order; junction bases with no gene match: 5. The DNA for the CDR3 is TGTGCCAGCAGCGTCCCGGTAGCGGGAGCGAACACCGGGGAGCTGTTTTTT. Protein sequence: CASSVPVAGANTGELFF.

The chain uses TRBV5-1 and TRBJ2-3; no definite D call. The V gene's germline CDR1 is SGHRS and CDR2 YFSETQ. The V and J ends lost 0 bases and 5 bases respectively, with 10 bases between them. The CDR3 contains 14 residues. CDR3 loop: CASSLESQIDTQYF. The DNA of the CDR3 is TGCGCCAGCAGCTTGGAGTCGCAGATAGATACGCAGTATTTT.

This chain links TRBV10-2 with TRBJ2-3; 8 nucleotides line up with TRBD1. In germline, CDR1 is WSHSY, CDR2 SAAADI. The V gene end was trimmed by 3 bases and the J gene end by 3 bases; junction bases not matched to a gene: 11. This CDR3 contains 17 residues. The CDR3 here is CASSDGTGGFGTDTQYF. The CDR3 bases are TGCGCCAGCAGTGACGGGACAGGTGGTTTCGGAACAGATACGCAGTATTTT.

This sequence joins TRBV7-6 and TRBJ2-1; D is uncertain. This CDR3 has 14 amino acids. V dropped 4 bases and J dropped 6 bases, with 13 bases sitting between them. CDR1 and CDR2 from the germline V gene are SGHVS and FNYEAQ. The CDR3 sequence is CASSSYPLVNEQFF. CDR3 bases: TGTGCCAGCAGCTCCTACCCACTGGTCAATGAGCAGTTCTTC.

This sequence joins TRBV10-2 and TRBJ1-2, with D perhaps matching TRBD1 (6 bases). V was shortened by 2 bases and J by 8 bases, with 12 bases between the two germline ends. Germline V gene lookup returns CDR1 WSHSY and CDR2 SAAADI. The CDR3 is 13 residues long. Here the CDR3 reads CASSEGRGYGYTF. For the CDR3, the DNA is TGCGCCAGCAGTGAGGGCAGGGGATACGGCTACACCTTC.

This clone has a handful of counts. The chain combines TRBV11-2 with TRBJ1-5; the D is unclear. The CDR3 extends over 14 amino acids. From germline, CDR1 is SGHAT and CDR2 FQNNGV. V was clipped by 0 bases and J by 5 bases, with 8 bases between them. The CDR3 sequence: CASSLDSSYQPQHF. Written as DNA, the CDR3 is TGTGCCAGCAGCTTAGATTCCTCGTATCAGCCCCAGCATTTT.

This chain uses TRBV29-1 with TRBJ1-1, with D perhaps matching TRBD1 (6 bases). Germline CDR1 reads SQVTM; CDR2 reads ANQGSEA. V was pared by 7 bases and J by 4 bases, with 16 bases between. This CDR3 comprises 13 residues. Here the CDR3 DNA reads TGCAGCGCAACGACAGGTGGGGGCACTGAAGCTTTCTTT. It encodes CSATTGGGTEAFF.

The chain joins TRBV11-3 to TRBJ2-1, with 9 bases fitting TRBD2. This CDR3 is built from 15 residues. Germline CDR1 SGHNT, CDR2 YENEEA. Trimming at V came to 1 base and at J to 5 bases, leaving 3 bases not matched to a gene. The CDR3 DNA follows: TGTGCCAGCAGCTTAGGGGGGACTAGCAACAATGAGCAGTTCTTC. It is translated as CASSLGGTSNNEQFF.